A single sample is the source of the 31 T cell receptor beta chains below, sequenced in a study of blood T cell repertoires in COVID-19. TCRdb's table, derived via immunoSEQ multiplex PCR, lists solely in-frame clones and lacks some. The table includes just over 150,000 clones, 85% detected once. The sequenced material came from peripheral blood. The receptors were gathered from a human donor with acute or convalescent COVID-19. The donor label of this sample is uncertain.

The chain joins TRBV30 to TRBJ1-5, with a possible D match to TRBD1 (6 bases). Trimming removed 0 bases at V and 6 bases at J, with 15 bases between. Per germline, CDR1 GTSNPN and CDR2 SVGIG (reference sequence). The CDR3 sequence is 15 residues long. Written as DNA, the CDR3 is TGTGCCTGGAGTGTACGAAGGGGGGGCGGTCAGCCCCAGCATTTT. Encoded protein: CAWSVRRGGGQPQHF. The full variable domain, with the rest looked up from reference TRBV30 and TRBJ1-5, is SQTIHQWPATLVQPVGSPLSLECTVEGTSNPNLYWYRQAAGRGLQLLFYSVGIGQISSEVPQNLSASRPQDRQFILSSKKLLLSDSGFYLCAWSVRRGGGQPQHFGDGTRLSIL.

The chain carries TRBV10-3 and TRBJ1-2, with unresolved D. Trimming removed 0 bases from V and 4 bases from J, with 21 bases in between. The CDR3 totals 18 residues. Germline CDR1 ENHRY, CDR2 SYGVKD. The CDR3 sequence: CAISESIGDNKNSYGYTF. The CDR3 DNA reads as TGTGCCATCAGTGAGTCGATAGGTGACAATAAAAACTCCTATGGCTACACCTTC.

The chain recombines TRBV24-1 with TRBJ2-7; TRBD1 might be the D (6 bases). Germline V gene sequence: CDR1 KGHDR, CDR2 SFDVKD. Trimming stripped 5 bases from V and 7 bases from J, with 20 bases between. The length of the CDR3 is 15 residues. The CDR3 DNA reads TGTGCCACCAGTGGGGCCAGGGGCGGAATAGAAGAGCAGTACTTC. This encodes CATSGARGGIEEQYF.

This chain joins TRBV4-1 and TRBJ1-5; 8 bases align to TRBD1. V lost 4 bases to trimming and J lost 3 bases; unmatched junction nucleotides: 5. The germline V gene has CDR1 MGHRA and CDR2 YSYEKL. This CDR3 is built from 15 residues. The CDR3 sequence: CASSLSDRANQPQHF. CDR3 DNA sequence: TGCGCCAGCAGCCTTTCGGACAGGGCCAATCAGCCCCAGCATTTT.

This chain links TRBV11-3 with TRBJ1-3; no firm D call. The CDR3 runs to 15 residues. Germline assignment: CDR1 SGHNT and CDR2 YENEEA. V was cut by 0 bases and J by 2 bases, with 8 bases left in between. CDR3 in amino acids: CASSLDSTAGNTIYF. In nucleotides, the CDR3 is TGTGCCAGCAGCTTAGACTCCACAGCTGGAAACACCATATATTTT.

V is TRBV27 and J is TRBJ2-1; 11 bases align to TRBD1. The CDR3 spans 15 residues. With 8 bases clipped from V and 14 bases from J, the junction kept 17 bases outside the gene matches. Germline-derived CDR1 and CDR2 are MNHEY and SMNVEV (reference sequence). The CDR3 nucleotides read TGTGCCAGCGGATTCCGGGACAGGGGGACCCCCGGTGAGTTCTTC. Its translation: CASGFRDRGTPGEFF.

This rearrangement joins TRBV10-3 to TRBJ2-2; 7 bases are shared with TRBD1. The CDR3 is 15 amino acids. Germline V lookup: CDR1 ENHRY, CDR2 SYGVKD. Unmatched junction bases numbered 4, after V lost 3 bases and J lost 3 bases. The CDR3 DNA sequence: TGTGCCATCAGTGATGGGCAGGGGGACACCGGGGAGCTGTTTTTT. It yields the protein CAISDGQGDTGELFF.

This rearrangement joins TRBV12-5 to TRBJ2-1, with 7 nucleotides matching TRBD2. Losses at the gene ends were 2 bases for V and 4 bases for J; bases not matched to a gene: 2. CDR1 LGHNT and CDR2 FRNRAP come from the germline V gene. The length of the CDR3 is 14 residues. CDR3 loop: CASGLSGGYNEQFF. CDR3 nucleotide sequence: TGTGCTAGTGGTTTGTCGGGGGGATACAATGAGCAGTTCTTC.

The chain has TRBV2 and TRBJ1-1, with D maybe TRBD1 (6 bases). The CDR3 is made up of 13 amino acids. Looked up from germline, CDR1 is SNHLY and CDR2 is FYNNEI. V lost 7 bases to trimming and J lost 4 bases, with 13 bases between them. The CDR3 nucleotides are TGTGCCAGCAATATACAGGGTTCCACTGAAGCTTTCTTT. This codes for CASNIQGSTEAFF.

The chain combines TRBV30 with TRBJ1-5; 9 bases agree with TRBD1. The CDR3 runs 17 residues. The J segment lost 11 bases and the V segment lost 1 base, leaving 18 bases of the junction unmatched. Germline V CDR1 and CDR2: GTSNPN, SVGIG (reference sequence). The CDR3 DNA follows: TGTGCCTGGAGTGCCCGTGGGTTCGGGACAGGGAGGTCGGCCCAGCATTTT. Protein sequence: CAWSARGFGTGRSAQHF.

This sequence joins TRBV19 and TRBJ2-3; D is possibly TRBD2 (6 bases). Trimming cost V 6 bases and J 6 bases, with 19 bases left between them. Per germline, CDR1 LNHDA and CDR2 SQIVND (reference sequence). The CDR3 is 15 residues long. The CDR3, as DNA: TGTGCCAGTAGCTCCTCTAGCGCGGCTCGCGATACGCAGTATTTT. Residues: CASSSSSAARDTQYF.

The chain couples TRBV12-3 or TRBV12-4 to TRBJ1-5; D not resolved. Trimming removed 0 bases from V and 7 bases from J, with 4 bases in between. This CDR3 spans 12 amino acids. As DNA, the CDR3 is TGTGCCAGCAGTTTAGCGGCCCAGCCCCAGCATTTT. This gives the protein CASSLAAQPQHF.

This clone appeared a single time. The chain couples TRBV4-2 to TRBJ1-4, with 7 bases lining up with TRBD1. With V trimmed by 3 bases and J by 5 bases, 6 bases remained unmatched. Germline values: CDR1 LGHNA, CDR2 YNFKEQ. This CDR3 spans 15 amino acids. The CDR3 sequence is CASSHRQGENEKLFF. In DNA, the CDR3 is TGTGCCAGCAGCCACCGACAGGGAGAGAATGAAAAACTGTTTTTT.

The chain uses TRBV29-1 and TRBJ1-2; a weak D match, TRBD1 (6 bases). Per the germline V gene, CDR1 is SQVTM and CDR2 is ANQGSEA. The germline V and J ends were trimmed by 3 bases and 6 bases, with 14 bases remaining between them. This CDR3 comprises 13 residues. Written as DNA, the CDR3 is TGCAGCGTTGAGGGGATAACAGGGAATGGCTACACCTTC. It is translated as CSVEGITGNGYTF.

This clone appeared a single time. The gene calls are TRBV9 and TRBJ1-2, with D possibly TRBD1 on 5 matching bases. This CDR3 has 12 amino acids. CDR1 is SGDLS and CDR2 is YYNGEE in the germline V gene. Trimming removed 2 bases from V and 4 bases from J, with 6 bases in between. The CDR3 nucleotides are TGTGCCAGCAGCGTCGACAGCTATGGCTACACCTTC. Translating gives CASSVDSYGYTF.

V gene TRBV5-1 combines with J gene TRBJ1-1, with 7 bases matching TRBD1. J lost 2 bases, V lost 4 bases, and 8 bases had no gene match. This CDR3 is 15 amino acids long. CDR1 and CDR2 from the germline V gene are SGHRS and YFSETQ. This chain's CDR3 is CASSPRTGGNTEAFF. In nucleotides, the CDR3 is TGCGCCAGCAGCCCCCGGACAGGCGGAAACACTGAAGCTTTCTTT.

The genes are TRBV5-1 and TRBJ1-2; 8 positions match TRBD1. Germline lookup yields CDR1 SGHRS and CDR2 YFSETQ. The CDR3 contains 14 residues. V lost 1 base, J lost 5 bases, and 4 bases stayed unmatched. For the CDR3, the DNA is TGCGCCAGCAGCTTGCAGGGGGCGGGATATGGCTACACCTTC. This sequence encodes CASSLQGAGYGYTF.

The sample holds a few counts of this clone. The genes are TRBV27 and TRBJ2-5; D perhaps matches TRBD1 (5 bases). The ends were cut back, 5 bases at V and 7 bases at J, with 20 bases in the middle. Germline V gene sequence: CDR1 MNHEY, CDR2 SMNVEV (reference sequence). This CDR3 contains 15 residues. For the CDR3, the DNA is TGTGCCAGCAGTACCCCCACCCAGGGCGGCGGGACCCAGTACTTC. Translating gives CASSTPTQGGGTQYF.

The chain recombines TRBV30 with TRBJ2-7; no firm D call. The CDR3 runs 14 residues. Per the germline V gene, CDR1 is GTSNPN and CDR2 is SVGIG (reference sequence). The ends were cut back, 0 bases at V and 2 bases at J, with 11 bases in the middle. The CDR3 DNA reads TGTGCCTGGAGTGTACTTGACGGAGCCTACGAGCAGTACTTC. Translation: CAWSVLDGAYEQYF. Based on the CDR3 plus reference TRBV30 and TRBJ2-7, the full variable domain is SQTIHQWPATLVQPVGSPLSLECTVEGTSNPNLYWYRQAAGRGLQLLFYSVGIGQISSEVPQNLSASRPQDRQFILSSKKLLLSDSGFYLCAWSVLDGAYEQYFGPGTRLTVT.

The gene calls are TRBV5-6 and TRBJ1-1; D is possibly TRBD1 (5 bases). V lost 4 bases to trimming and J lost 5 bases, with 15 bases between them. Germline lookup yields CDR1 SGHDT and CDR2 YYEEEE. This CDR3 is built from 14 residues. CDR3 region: CASSPGGRQTEAFF. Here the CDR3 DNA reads TGTGCCAGCAGCCCCGGAGGGCGACAGACTGAAGCTTTCTTT.

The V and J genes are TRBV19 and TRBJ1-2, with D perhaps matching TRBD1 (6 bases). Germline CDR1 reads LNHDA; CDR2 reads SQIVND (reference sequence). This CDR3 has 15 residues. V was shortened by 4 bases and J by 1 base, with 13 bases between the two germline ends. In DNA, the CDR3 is TGTGCCAGTAGTACCGACAGGAAAGTTAACTATGGCTACACCTTC. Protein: CASSTDRKVNYGYTF.

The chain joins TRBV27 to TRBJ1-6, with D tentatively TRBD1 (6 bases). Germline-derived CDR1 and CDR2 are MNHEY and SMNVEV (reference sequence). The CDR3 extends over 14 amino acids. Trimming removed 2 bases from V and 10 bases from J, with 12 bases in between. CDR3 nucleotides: TGTGCCAGCAGTTTACTTGGGGGCAGATCACCCCTCCACTTT. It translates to CASSLLGGRSPLHF.

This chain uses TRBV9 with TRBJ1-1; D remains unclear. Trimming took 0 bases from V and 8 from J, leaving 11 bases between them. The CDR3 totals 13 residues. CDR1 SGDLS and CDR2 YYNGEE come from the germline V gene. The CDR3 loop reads CASSVVQRAEAFF. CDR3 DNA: TGTGCCAGCAGCGTAGTTCAGCGGGCCGAAGCTTTCTTT.

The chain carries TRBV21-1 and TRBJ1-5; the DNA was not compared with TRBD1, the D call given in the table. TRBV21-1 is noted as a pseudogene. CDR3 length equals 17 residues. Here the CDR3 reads CASSKGVGQGYDQPQHF. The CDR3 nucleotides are TGTGCCAGCAGCAAAGGGGTGGGACAGGGATATGATCAGCCCCAGCATTTT.

The CDR3 spells CASSLPGLAGGYNEQFF. CDR3 nucleotides: TGTGCCAGCTCACTTCCGGGACTAGCGGGGGGATACAATGAGCAGTTCTTC. This rearrangement joins TRBV18 to TRBJ2-1; 15 bases map to TRBD2. The J segment lost 4 bases and the V segment lost 4 bases, leaving 5 bases of the junction unmatched. Looked up from germline, CDR1 is KGHSH and CDR2 is LQKENI. CDR3 length equals 17 residues.

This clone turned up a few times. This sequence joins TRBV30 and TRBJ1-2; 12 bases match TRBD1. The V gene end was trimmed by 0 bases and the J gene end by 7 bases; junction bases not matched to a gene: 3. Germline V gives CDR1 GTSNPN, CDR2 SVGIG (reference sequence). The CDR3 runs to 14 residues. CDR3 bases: TGTGCCTGGAGTGTTGGGACAGGGGGCGTTGGCTACACCTTC. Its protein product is CAWSVGTGGVGYTF.

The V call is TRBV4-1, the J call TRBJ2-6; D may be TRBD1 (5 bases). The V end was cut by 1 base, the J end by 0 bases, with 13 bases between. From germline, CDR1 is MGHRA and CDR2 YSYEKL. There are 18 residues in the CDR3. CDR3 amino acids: CASSQGPGIFSGANVLTF. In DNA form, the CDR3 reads TGCGCCAGCAGCCAAGGTCCAGGGATCTTCTCTGGGGCCAACGTCCTGACTTTC.

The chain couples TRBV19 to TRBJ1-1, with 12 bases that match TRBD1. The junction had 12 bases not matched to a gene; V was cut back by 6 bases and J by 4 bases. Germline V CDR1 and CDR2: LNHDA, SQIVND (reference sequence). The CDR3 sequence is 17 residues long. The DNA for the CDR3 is TGTGCCAGTAGATCCGGGACAGGGGGCAGAAAGTTCACTGAAGCTTTCTTT. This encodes CASRSGTGGRKFTEAFF.

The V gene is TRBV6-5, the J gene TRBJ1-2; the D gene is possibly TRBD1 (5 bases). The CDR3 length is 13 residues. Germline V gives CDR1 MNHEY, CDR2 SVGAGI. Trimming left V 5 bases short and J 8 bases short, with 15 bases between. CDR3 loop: CASSNRTVWGYTF. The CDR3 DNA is TGTGCCAGCAGTAACAGGACGGTCTGGGGCTACACCTTC.

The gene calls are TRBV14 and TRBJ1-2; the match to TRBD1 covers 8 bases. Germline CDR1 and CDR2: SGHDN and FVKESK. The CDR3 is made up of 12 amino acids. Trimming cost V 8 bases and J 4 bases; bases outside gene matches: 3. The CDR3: CASAGGSYGYTF. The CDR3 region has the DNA TGTGCCAGCGCAGGGGGCAGCTATGGCTACACCTTC.

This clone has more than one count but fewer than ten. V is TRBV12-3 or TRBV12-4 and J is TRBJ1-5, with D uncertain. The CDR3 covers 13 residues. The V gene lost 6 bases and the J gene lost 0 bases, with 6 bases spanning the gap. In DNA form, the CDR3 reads TGTGCCAGCAGCCGAGATAGCAATCAGCCCCAGCATTTT. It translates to CASSRDSNQPQHF.